These T cell receptor beta chains were read from a single sample in a study of neoadjuvant nivolumab and ipilimumab in lung cancer. The protocol was immunoSEQ multiplex PCR, while the TCRdb copy is restricted to in-frame clones and leaves out a portion. The repertoire consists of 6,500 to 9,000 clones, with roughly 80% occurring once and the leading ten covering about 6.2%. The specimen comprised adjacent normal lung tissue, sampled after neoadjuvant nivolumab, alone or with ipilimumab, at or shortly before surgery. These receptors all come from an adult with non-small cell lung cancer. The CDR3 runs from the conserved cysteine through the conserved F or W. D genes are given only for firm matches. The size field is filled for only some rows; it gives once, few, many or a size class.

d_call,clone_size,cdr3_length,v_call,j_call,cdr3_aa,cdr3_nt
TRBD1,-,14,TRBV11-2,TRBJ2-3,CASSPTGNRDTQYF,TGTGCCAGCAGCCCGACAGGGAACCGAGATACGCAGTATTTT
-,-,17,TRBV5-1,TRBJ1-3,CASSPSLGLSSGNTIYF,TGCGCCAGCAGCCCGTCGCTCGGGTTAAGCTCTGGAAACACCATATATTTT
TRBD1,-,11,TRBV29-1,TRBJ2-7,CSVGEGAEQYF,TGCAGCGTTGGAGAGGGGGCGGAGCAGTACTTC
-,-,17,TRBV10-1,TRBJ1-6,CASSSGYKGSYNSPLHF,TGCGCCAGCAGTTCTGGGTATAAGGGCTCCTATAATTCACCCCTCCACTTT
-,once,12,TRBV6-4,TRBJ2-3,CASSEGWATQYF,TGTGCCAGCAGTGAGGGGTGGGCTACGCAGTATTTT
-,-,15,TRBV18,TRBJ1-6,CASSPTLWNNSPLHF,TGTGCCAGCTCACCCACCCTATGGAATAATTCACCCCTCCACTTT
-,-,11,TRBV6-5,TRBJ2-3,CASSYADLQYF,TGTGCCAGCAGTTACGCGGACCTGCAGTATTTT
TRBD1,-,13,TRBV6-1,TRBJ2-7,CASFATGGFEQYF,TGTGCCAGCTTTGCGACAGGGGGCTTCGAGCAGTACTTC
TRBD1,-,15,TRBV18,TRBJ1-1,CASSITGTDNTEAFF,TGTGCCAGCTCAATAACTGGGACAGATAACACTGAAGCTTTCTTT
-,-,13,TRBV30,TRBJ1-3,CAWGDNSGNTIYF,TGTGCCTGGGGGGACAACTCTGGAAACACCATATATTTT
TRBD1,-,16,TRBV27,TRBJ1-6,CASSLWATGRDSPLHF,TGTGCCAGCAGTTTATGGGCGACAGGGAGGGATTCACCCCTCCACTTT
-,-,16,TRBV9,TRBJ1-2,CASSPFGTGGIYGYTF,TGTGCCAGCAGCCCCTTCGGGACGGGGGGCATCTATGGCTACACCTTC
-,once,15,TRBV7-2,TRBJ1-5,CASSLEVSSNQPQHF,TGTGCCAGCAGCTTAGAAGTATCGTCAAATCAGCCCCAGCATTTT
-,few,14,TRBV5-1,TRBJ2-7,CASSLGQSSYEQYF,TGCGCCAGCAGCTTGGGCCAGTCCTCCTACGAGCAGTACTTC
TRBD1,-,13,TRBV12-5,TRBJ1-1,CASAISGGTEAFF,TGTGCTAGTGCCATCTCAGGGGGCACTGAAGCTTTCTTT
-,-,15,TRBV5-4,TRBJ2-7,CASSFRRGISYEQYF,TGTGCCAGCAGCTTTCGGAGGGGAATCTCCTACGAGCAGTACTTC
TRBD1,once,14,TRBV6-1,TRBJ2-7,CASSERTGGTGQYF,TGTGCCAGCAGTGAAAGGACAGGGGGGACGGGGCAGTACTTC
-,-,13,TRBV19,TRBJ1-1,CASSIRMNTEAFF,TGTGCCAGTAGTATACGGATGAACACTGAAGCTTTCTTT
-,-,16,TRBV4-1,TRBJ1-1,CASSQDAGGWVTEAFF,TGCGCCAGCAGCCAAGATGCGGGGGGGTGGGTCACTGAAGCTTTCTTT
TRBD1,-,14,TRBV29-1,TRBJ1-5,CSARTGDFNQPQHF,TGCAGCGCCCGAACAGGGGACTTCAATCAGCCCCAGCATTTT
TRBD2,-,14,TRBV6-4,TRBJ2-3,CASSVGGATDTQYF,TGTGCCAGCAGTGTCGGGGGGGCCACAGATACGCAGTATTTT
TRBD1,few,15,TRBV6-6,TRBJ2-1,CASSYVRDRDNEQFF,TGTGCCAGCAGTTACGTCCGGGACAGGGACAATGAGCAGTTCTTC
TRBD1,-,13,TRBV30,TRBJ1-6,CAWRTGLNSPLHF,TGTGCCTGGAGGACAGGGCTTAATTCACCCCTCCACTTT
TRBD1,-,15,TRBV5-1,TRBJ2-2,CASSLRDRGGGELFF,TGCGCCAGCAGCCTCCGGGACAGGGGAGGCGGGGAGCTGTTTTTT
-,once,15,TRBV5-1,TRBJ2-2,CASSLEGGEAGELFF,TGCGCCAGCAGCTTGGAGGGGGGCGAAGCCGGGGAGCTGTTTTTT
-,once,14,TRBV4-1,TRBJ1-4,CASSPGPGTEKLFF,TGCGCCAGCAGCCCCGGGCCTGGCACGGAAAAACTGTTTTTT
-,-,15,TRBV11-2,TRBJ2-3,CASSPRRGGRDTQYF,TGTGCCAGCAGCCCCCGGAGGGGGGGTCGGGATACGCAGTATTTT
-,-,13,TRBV10-3,TRBJ2-7,CAIKEVGPYEQYF,TGTGCCATCAAGGAAGTGGGCCCCTACGAGCAGTACTTC
-,-,15,TRBV6-5,TRBJ1-4,CASTRGSGDGEKLFF,TGTGCCAGCACCCGGGGGTCAGGGGACGGTGAAAAACTGTTTTTT
-,few,15,TRBV5-4,TRBJ2-7,CASSLGTAPSYEQYF,TGTGCCAGCAGCTTGGGGACGGCTCCGTCCTACGAGCAGTACTTC
-,-,16,TRBV6-5,TRBJ2-3,CASSYPREASTDTQYF,TGTGCCAGCAGTTACCCCCGCGAGGCCTCCACAGATACGCAGTATTTT
-,-,14,TRBV7-6,TRBJ2-3,CASSLRGAADTQYF,TGTGCCAGCAGCTTACGAGGGGCGGCAGATACGCAGTATTTT
-,few,14,TRBV27,TRBJ1-2,CASSLSYGAYGYTF,TGTGCCAGCAGTTTATCGTACGGGGCCTATGGCTACACCTTC
-,few,13,TRBV6-1,TRBJ1-2,CASSEFSNYGYTF,TGTGCCAGCAGTGAGTTCAGCAACTATGGCTACACCTTC
-,-,13,TRBV4-1,TRBJ1-4,CASSQNRNEKLFF,TGCGCCAGCAGCCAAAACCGAAATGAAAAACTGTTTTTT
TRBD2,-,16,TRBV5-1,TRBJ2-3,CASSLVLAGGTDTQYF,TGCGCCAGCAGCTTAGTACTAGCGGGGGGGACAGATACGCAGTATTTT
TRBD1,-,15,TRBV7-9,TRBJ2-1,CASSYGQGEYNEQFF,TGTGCCAGCAGCTATGGACAGGGGGAGTACAATGAGCAGTTCTTC